Listed here are 3 T cell receptor beta chains from one sample, sequenced in a study of blood T cell repertoires in COVID-19. This table comes from immunoSEQ multiplex PCR, and its TCRdb copy is limited to in-frame clones, with some not included. The sample records around 200,000 clones, more than 70% being singletons. Source material: PBMCs or T cells enriched from blood (not recorded which). The source is a man aged 35-49 years with acute COVID-19.

The chain recombines TRBV18 with TRBJ2-1; the match to TRBD2 covers 14 bases. The length of the CDR3 is 14 residues. Germline V gives CDR1 KGHSH, CDR2 LQKENI. Unmatched junction bases numbered 2, after V lost 3 bases and J lost 10 bases. The CDR3 region has the DNA TGTGCCAGCTCACCGGGACTAGCGGGAGACGAGCAGTTCTTC. Residues: CASSPGLAGDEQFF.

V gene TRBV5-1 combines with J gene TRBJ2-7; TRBD2 agrees at 13 bases. Per the germline V gene, CDR1 is SGHRS and CDR2 is YFSETQ. The CDR3 has 17 amino acids. After removal of 5 bases from V and 1 base from J, the junction contained 9 bases not matched to a gene. The CDR3 is CASSQGGLAGESYEQYF. The DNA of the CDR3 is TGCGCCAGCAGTCAGGGAGGACTAGCGGGAGAATCCTACGAGCAGTACTTC.

A remark on this clone: The same CDR3 arises from other DNA sequences in this sample as well. The J gene is TRBJ2-3, the V gene TRBV28, with a weak D call TRBD1 (5 bases). Germline V gene data show CDR1 as MDHEN and CDR2 as SYDVKM. The germline V and J ends were trimmed by 5 bases and 0 bases, with 9 bases remaining between them. This CDR3 region has 14 residues. The CDR3 region has the DNA TGTGCCAGCAGTAGACAGATTAGCACAGATACGCAGTATTTT. It specifies CASSRQISTDTQYF.